This T cell receptor beta chain emerged from a study of spatial heterogeneity in lung cancer. With 3 bases removed from V and 2 bases from J, the gap between germline ends came to 17 bases. Germline CDR1 reads SGHTA; CDR2 reads FQGNSA. This CDR3 spans 16 amino acids. Time point in this sample: blood at routine non-recurrence follow-up after resection. The study sequenced unsorted whole RNA from tumor, nontumor lung or frozen PBMC. This clonotype was picked up many times. Via MiXCR, TCRdb re-called the 5' RACE reads, giving one row per CDR3 protein. Of 23,000 or so distinct CDR3 sequences listed, roughly a tenth are singletons.

This specimen was PBMCs, taken at follow-up. This chain links TRBV7-2 with TRBJ2-7; no clear D gene. This receptor was identified in a male donor with early-stage non-small cell lung cancer. The CDR3 DNA follows: TGTGCCAGCAGCTTGGCCGGTTCCGTACCGACCTACGAGCAGTACTTC. Translation: CASSLAGSVPTYEQYF.